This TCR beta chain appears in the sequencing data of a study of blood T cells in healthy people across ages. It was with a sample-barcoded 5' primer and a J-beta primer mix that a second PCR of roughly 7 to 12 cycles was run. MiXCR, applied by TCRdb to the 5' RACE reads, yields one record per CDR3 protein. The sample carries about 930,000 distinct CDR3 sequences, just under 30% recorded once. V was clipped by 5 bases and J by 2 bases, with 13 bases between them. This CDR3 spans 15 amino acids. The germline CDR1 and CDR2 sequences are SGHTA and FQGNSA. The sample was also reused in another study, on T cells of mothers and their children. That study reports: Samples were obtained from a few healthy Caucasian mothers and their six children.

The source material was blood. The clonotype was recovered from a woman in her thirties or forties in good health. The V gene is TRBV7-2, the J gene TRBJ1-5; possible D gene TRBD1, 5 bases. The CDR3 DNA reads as TGTGCCAGCAGCCCACAATGGGGCCGCAATCAGCCCCAGCATTTT. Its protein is CASSPQWGRNQPQHF. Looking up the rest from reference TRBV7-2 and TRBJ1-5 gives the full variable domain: GAGVSQSPSNKVTEKGKDVELRCDPISGHTALYWYRQSLGQGLEFLIYFQGNSAPDKSGLPSDRFSAERTGGSVSTLTIQRTQQEDSAVYLCASSPQWGRNQPQHFGDGTRLSIL.